The rows below give T cell receptor beta chains drawn from one sample of a study of blood T cell repertoires in COVID-19. The protocol was immunoSEQ multiplex PCR, while the TCRdb copy is restricted to in-frame clones and leaves out a portion. The table includes 250,000 to 300,000 clones, 70% to 90% detected once. Material for sequencing was peripheral blood. These receptors were obtained from a woman in her thirties or forties who had recovered from COVID-19. Both conserved end residues are part of each CDR3. The D gene is left open where the match is weak. The listing skips clone size in some rows; elsewhere it reads once, few, many or a size class.

abundance | j_gene | d_gene | v_gene | CDR3nt | CDR3aa
. | TRBJ2-1 | TRBD2 | TRBV5-1 | TGCGCCAGCAGCTTGGGGCACCGAGGGGGTAGCGGGGCACACAATGAGCAGTTCTTC | CASSLGHRGGSGAHNEQFF
. | TRBJ1-3 | . | TRBV19 | TGTGCCAGCGGGGGGGAATTCGGAAACACCATATATTTT | CASGGEFGNTIYF
. | TRBJ2-3 | . | TRBV6-2/TRBV6-3 | TGTGCCAGCAGTTACCCAGCCCGGGGACTCCGCAGCACAGATACGCAGTATTTT | CASSYPARGLRSTDTQYF
. | TRBJ1-1 | . | TRBV18 | TGTGCCAGCTCACCACCGGACAGGAACACTGAAGCTTTCTTT | CASSPPDRNTEAFF
once | TRBJ2-5 | . | TRBV30 | TGTGCCTGGGGGCCCGCTAGTCCAGAGACCCAGTACTTC | CAWGPASPETQYF
. | TRBJ1-2 | . | TRBV6-5 | TGTGCCAGCAGTTACGGCGGGGGCGGCCCAGGATATGGCTACACCTTC | CASSYGGGGPGYGYTF
. | TRBJ2-2 | . | TRBV24-1 | TGTGCCACCAGTGACCCCACAGGGTCGGGCGGGGAGCTGTTTTTT | CATSDPTGSGGELFF
. | TRBJ1-2 | . | TRBV2 | TGTGCCAGCACTCCGGGGGGGGTTGGCTACACCTTC | CASTPGGVGYTF
once | TRBJ2-5 | TRBD2 | TRBV30 | TGTGCCTGGTTTAGCGGGACGTCGGAGACCCAGTACTTC | CAWFSGTSETQYF
. | TRBJ1-2 | TRBD1 | TRBV4-3 | TGCGCCAGCAGCCCTAACAGGGGGAGTAGCTATGGCTACACCTTC | CASSPNRGSSYGYTF
. | TRBJ1-2 | TRBD1 | TRBV3-1/TRBV3-2 | TGTGCCAGCAGCCAAGCGACAGGGGTAGGCTACACCTTC | CASSQATGVGYTF
. | TRBJ2-7 | . | TRBV5-6 | TGTGCCAGCAGCCAGGCCTACGAGCAGTACTTC | CASSQAYEQYF
. | TRBJ2-7 | . | TRBV12-3/TRBV12-4 | TGTGCCAGCAGTTTAGGGCCGGGGGACGAGCAGTACTTC | CASSLGPGDEQYF
. | TRBJ2-2 | TRBD2 | TRBV30 | TGTGCCTGGAGCCTTGGACTAGCCTACACCGGGGAGCTGTTTTTT | CAWSLGLAYTGELFF
. | TRBJ1-2 | TRBD1 | TRBV7-9 | TGTGCCAGCAGCCGAACCAGGGGGCTGGGTGGCTACACCTTC | CASSRTRGLGGYTF
. | TRBJ2-3 | . | TRBV10-3 | TGTGCCACCGCGAGCCCCAAAGTGAGCACAGATACGCAGTATTTT | CATASPKVSTDTQYF
. | TRBJ1-2 | TRBD1 | TRBV6-5 | TGTGCCAGCAGTTACGGGACAGTCTATGGCTACACCTTC | CASSYGTVYGYTF
. | TRBJ2-7 | TRBD1 | TRBV9 | TGTGCCAGCAGCGTAGGGACAGGGGGTCACTACGAGCAGTACTTC | CASSVGTGGHYEQYF
. | TRBJ2-1 | . | TRBV29-1 | TGCAGCGTTGTGGGGCCATCCGGCTACCCCTACAATGAGCAGTTCTTC | CSVVGPSGYPYNEQFF
. | TRBJ1-1 | TRBD1 | TRBV5-4 | TGTGCCAGCAGCACGGGACAGCGGACTGAAGCTTTCTTT | CASSTGQRTEAFF
. | TRBJ2-7 | . | TRBV6-5 | TGTGCCAGCAGGGGTCCTAGCTCCTACGAGCAGTACTTC | CASRGPSSYEQYF
. | TRBJ1-1 | . | TRBV15 | TGTGCCACCAGCCCCCAGGGTATCGCGAACACTGAAGCTTTCTTT | CATSPQGIANTEAFF
. | TRBJ2-5 | TRBD2 | TRBV7-7 | TGTGCTAGCAGCTTAGGGCTAGCGGGAGTGCGTCAAGAGACCCAGTACTTC | CASSLGLAGVRQETQYF
once | TRBJ1-5 | . | TRBV6-5 | TGTGCCAGCAGCGCCCAGGGGTATCAGCCCCAGCATTTT | CASSAQGYQPQHF
. | TRBJ2-2 | TRBD2 | TRBV9 | TGTGCCAGCAGCGTCCCCGGGACTAGCGGGAGTGGGGAGCTGTTTTTT | CASSVPGTSGSGELFF
few | TRBJ2-5 | TRBD2 | TRBV7-2 | TGTGCCAGCAGCTTAGGGGGAGGGGTCCGGCCAGGAGAGACCCAGTACTTC | CASSLGGGVRPGETQYF
. | TRBJ1-1 | . | TRBV7-6 | TGTGCCAGCAGCTCAACGCCCGAGGGGAACACTGAAGCTTTCTTT | CASSSTPEGNTEAFF
. | TRBJ2-1 | . | TRBV7-2 | TGTGCCAGCAGCCCACCGGGACTCTTGTACAATGAGCAGTTCTTC | CASSPPGLLYNEQFF
. | TRBJ2-3 | . | TRBV27 | TGTGCCAGCAGTTTATCGGGGTTAGCGGACGGGACAGATACGCAGTATTTT | CASSLSGLADGTDTQYF
. | TRBJ2-5 | TRBD2 | TRBV25-1 | TGTGCCAGTGGCCGGGCGGGGGCCCAGTACTTC | CASGRAGAQYF
. | TRBJ1-6 | . | TRBV7-2 | TGTGCCAGCAGCTTATACAGACGTAATTCACCCCTCCACTTT | CASSLYRRNSPLHF
. | TRBJ1-4 | TRBD1 | TRBV5-1 | TGCGCCAGCAGCTTGGGGCCGACAGGGGCCGGAGAAAAACTGTTTTTT | CASSLGPTGAGEKLFF
. | TRBJ2-7 | TRBD2 | TRBV29-1 | TGCAGCGTTGAACCCCGAGGTAGCGGGAGCTACGAGCAGTACTTC | CSVEPRGSGSYEQYF
. | TRBJ2-7 | TRBD2 | TRBV18 | TGTGCCAGCTCACCAGGGACTAGCGGGAGGGATTTCGAGCAGTACTTC | CASSPGTSGRDFEQYF
. | TRBJ1-2 | TRBD1 | TRBV29-1 | TGCAGCGTCCTGGACAGGGGGGACACTGGCTACACCTTC | CSVLDRGDTGYTF
few | TRBJ1-6 | . | TRBV5-6 | TGTGCCAGCAGCTTGGACGGGGTTGGTAGCTCACCCCTCCACTTT | CASSLDGVGSSPLHF
. | TRBJ1-5 | . | TRBV12-3/TRBV12-4 | TGTGCCAGCTGTACCTCGGGGAAGGTCCAGCATTTT | CASCTSGKVQHF
. | TRBJ2-1 | TRBD2 | TRBV7-9 | TGTGCCAGCAGCTTAGTGCCCGGGACTAGCGGGAGCTCCTACAATGAGCAGTTCTTC | CASSLVPGTSGSSYNEQFF
. | TRBJ2-3 | TRBD1 | TRBV24-1 | TGTGCCACCAGTGATGGGGGACAGGGGAGAGATACGCAGTATTTT | CATSDGGQGRDTQYF
once | TRBJ2-3 | TRBD1 | TRBV27 | TGTGCCAGCAGTTTAATGACAGGGGATACGCAGTATTTT | CASSLMTGDTQYF
. | TRBJ2-3 | TRBD2 | TRBV6-1 | TGTGCCAGCAGTGCCCAACAGCCGGGACTAGCGGGAGGGCCAGGGGATACGCAGTATTTT | CASSAQQPGLAGGPGDTQYF
. | TRBJ2-7 | TRBD1 | TRBV19 | TGTGCCAGTAGTATAGGCCGGACAGGGGGGTACGAGCAGTACTTC | CASSIGRTGGYEQYF
. | TRBJ1-1 | . | TRBV14 | TGTGCCAGCAGCCAAGATCTGGGGGGGAGAATGGGAGCTTTCTTT | CASSQDLGGRMGAFF
. | TRBJ1-1 | TRBD1 | TRBV2 | TGTGCCAGCAGCGCATTACAGGGGATGAACACTGAAGCTTTCTTT | CASSALQGMNTEAFF
. | TRBJ2-7 | TRBD1 | TRBV5-1 | TGCGCCAGCACCCCGGGGGACAGGGGATACGAGCAGTACTTC | CASTPGDRGYEQYF
. | TRBJ1-5 | . | TRBV7-9 | TGTGCCAGCAGCTCCGAGGACAGCTACGCGAGCAATCAGCCCCAGCATTTT | CASSSEDSYASNQPQHF
. | TRBJ2-2 | TRBD2 | TRBV6-5 | TGTGCCAGCGATCCCAGCGGGATGGTCACCGGGGAGCTGTTTTTT | CASDPSGMVTGELFF
. | TRBJ2-2 | TRBD2 | TRBV24-1 | TGTGCCACCAGTGACCGGACTAGCGGGTGGGGGGGTCACGGGGAGCTGTTTTTT | CATSDRTSGWGGHGELFF
few | TRBJ2-5 | TRBD1 | TRBV28 | TGTGCCAGCAGTTTGGGGATAGGGGGCGAGACCCAGTACTTC | CASSLGIGGETQYF
. | TRBJ2-1 | TRBD2 | TRBV6-2/TRBV6-3 | TGTGCCAGCAGCCCGGGACTAGCGGGGCTCCCCCTCTACAATGAGCAGTTCTTC | CASSPGLAGLPLYNEQFF
. | TRBJ2-7 | . | TRBV5-8 | TGTGCCAGCAGCTTGCCCTCCTCCTACGAGCAGTACTTC | CASSLPSSYEQYF
. | TRBJ1-1 | TRBD1 | TRBV6-6 | TGTGCCAGCAGCCCGGGACAGGGTCAAATGAACACTGAAGCTTTCTTT | CASSPGQGQMNTEAFF